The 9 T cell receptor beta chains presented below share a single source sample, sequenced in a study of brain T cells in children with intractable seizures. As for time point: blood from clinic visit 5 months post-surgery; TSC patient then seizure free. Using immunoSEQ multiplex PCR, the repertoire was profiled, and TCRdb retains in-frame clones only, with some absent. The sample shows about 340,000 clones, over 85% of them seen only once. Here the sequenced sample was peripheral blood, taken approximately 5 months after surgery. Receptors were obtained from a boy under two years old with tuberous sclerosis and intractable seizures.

The CDR3 DNA reads TGTGCCAGCAGCACAGGGCCCACCGGGGAGCTGTTTTTT. Its protein product is CASSTGPTGELFF. The rearrangement links TRBV6-5 to TRBJ2-2, with D possibly being TRBD1 (6 bases). The CDR3 runs to 13 residues. Trimming left V 6 bases short and J 4 bases short, with 9 bases between. CDR1 and CDR2 from the germline V gene are MNHEY and SVGAGI.

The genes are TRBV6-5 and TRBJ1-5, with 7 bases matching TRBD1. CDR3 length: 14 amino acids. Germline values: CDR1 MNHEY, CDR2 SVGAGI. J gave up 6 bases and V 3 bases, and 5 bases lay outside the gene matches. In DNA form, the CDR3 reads TGTGCCAGCAGTTATGCAGGGGGATCTCAGCCCCAGCATTTT. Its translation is CASSYAGGSQPQHF.

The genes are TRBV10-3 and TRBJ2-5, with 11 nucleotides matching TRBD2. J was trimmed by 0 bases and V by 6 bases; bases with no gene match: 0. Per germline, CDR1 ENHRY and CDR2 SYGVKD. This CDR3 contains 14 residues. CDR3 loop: CAIRLAGDQETQYF. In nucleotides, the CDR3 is TGTGCCATCAGACTAGCGGGAGACCAAGAGACCCAGTACTTC.

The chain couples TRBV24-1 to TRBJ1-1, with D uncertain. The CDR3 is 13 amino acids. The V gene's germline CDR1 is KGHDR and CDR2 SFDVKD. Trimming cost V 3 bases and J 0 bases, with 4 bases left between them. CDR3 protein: CATSDQMNTEAFF. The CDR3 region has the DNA TGTGCCACCAGTGATCAGATGAACACTGAAGCTTTCTTT.

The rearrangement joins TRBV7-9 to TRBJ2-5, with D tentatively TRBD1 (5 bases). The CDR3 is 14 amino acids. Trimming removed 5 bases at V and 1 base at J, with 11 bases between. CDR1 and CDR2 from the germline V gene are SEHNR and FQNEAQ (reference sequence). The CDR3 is CASSLPQAQETQYF. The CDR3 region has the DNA TGTGCCAGCAGCCTCCCACAGGCCCAAGAGACCCAGTACTTC.

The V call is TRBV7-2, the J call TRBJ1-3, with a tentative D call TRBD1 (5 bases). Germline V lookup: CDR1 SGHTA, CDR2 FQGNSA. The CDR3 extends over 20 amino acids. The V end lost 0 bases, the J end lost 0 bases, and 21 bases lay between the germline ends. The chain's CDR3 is CASSLAILGRPDRSGNTIYF. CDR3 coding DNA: TGTGCCAGCAGCTTAGCAATTCTGGGGCGCCCCGACCGCTCTGGAAACACCATATATTTT.

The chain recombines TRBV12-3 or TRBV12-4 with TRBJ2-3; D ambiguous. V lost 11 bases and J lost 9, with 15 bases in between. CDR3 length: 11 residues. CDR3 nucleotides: TGTGCCTGCCGACTCGAGGTGACGCAGTATTTT. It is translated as CACRLEVTQYF.

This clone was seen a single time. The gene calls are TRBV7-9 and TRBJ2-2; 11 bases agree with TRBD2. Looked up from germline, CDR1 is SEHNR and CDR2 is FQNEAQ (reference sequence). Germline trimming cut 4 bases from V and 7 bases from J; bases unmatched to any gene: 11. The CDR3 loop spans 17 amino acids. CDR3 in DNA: TGTGCCAGCAGCTCCACTAGCGGGGGCCTATTGGGCGGGGAGCTGTTTTTT. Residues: CASSSTSGGLLGGELFF.

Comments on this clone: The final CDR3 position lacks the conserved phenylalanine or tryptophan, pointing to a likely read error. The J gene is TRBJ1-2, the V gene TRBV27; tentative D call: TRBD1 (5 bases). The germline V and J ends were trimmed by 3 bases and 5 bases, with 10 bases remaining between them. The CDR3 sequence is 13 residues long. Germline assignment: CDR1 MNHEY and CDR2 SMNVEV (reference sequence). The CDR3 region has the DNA TGTGCCAGCAGTTTTCGGGGGAGTTATGGCTACACCCTC. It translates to CASSFRGSYGYTL.